This entry lists 8 T cell receptor beta chains sequenced from one sample in a study of tumor-infiltrating lymphocytes in primary liver carcinoma. Germline DNA was extracted alongside blood RNA, which was obtained from unsorted whole blood. From around 0.5 ug of total RNA, TCR beta-specific cDNA was reverse-transcribed using a constant-region primer. Three nested multiplex PCR rounds of slightly modified ARM-PCR generated TCR beta libraries. The first two PCR rounds used TRBV1-TRBV30 primers with a Cbeta primer, 9 to 10 cycles each. Using its own MiXCR run on the multiplex PCR reads, TCRdb lists one record per CDR3 protein. This table holds around 330,000 distinct CDR3 sequences, approximately 65% found once. Sequences were obtained from peripheral blood. These receptors all stem from a man between 40 and 49 years old with primary liver carcinoma and hepatitis B virus infection.

This clonotype was recorded once. A much bigger clone sits one base away, suggesting this may be a read error. This chain joins TRBV29-1 and TRBJ2-1; maybe TRBD2 (5 bases). This CDR3 is 14 amino acids long. Trimming took off 4 bases at V and 0 bases at J, with 10 bases between the two ends. Looked up from germline, CDR1 is SQVTM and CDR2 is ANQGSEA. The CDR3: CSVAPGFSYNEQFF. The CDR3 DNA reads as TGCAGCGTTGCGCCGGGATTCTCCTACAATGAGCAGTTCTTC.

Of note for this clonotype: A single base separates this from a much larger clone, so it may be a read error. The chain employs TRBV10-2 and TRBJ1-1; a possible D gene is TRBD1 (6 bases). The CDR3 length is 15 residues. CDR1 WSHSY and CDR2 SAAADI come from the germline V gene. Trimming removed 0 bases from V and 3 bases from J, with 11 bases in between. CDR3 nucleotide sequence: TGCGCCAGCAGTGAGTCGGGGGGCCTGTACACTGAAGCTTTCTTT. It is translated as CASSESGGLYTEAFF.

The gene calls are TRBV29-1 and TRBJ2-3; possibly TRBD2 for D (5 bases). The CDR3 runs to 14 residues. The V end lost 7 bases, the J end lost 7 bases, and 21 bases lay between the germline ends. CDR1 is SQVTM, CDR2 ANQGSEA, per germline. The CDR3 coding sequence is TGCAGCGCTAGGGCTAGCTCAAAGATATATACGCAGTATTTT. It encodes CSARASSKIYTQYF.

CDR3 coding DNA: TGCGCCAGCAGCCCCGGGACTATTCAAGAGACCCAGTACTTC. This sequence encodes CASSPGTIQETQYF. The chain links TRBV5-1 to TRBJ2-5; 7 positions agree with TRBD2. V was pared by 4 bases and J by 2 bases, with 5 bases of the junction left unmatched. CDR3 size: 14 residues. Looked up from germline, CDR1 is SGHRS and CDR2 is YFSETQ.

As for this clonotype: A much larger clone sits a single nucleotide away, making a read error possible. The chain combines TRBV6-2 or TRBV6-3 with TRBJ1-5, with 7 bases aligning to TRBD1. The V and J ends lost 5 bases and 2 bases, in that order; junction bases with no gene match: 15. CDR3 length equals 18 residues. Looked up from germline, CDR1 is MNHEY and CDR2 is SVGEGT. CDR3 bases: TGTGCCAGCAGTGCGGACCTTCAAAGGGGGCGCGGCAATCAGCCCCAGCATTTT. Protein sequence: CASSADLQRGRGNQPQHF.

This chain connects TRBV13 to TRBJ2-1; 9 bases are shared with TRBD2. The V gene's germline CDR1 is PRHDT and CDR2 FYEKMQ (reference sequence). This CDR3 has 14 residues. J was trimmed by 6 bases and V by 8 bases; bases with no gene match: 8. CDR3 loop: CASGLAGPSNEQFF. CDR3 in DNA: TGTGCCAGCGGGCTAGCGGGGCCCAGCAATGAGCAGTTCTTC.

This clonotype was seen at least ten times. The V gene is TRBV6-1, the J gene TRBJ2-7, with 7 bases matching TRBD1. Germline V lookup: CDR1 MNHNS, CDR2 SASEGT. This CDR3 spans 15 amino acids. J lost 5 bases, V lost 4 bases, and 11 bases had no gene match. The CDR3 region is CASSAWGQSSDEQYF. Here the CDR3 DNA reads TGTGCCAGCAGTGCCTGGGGACAGTCCTCTGACGAGCAGTACTTC.

This clonotype was seen only once. The chain is built from TRBV5-4 and TRBJ2-2, with 8 positions matching TRBD1. Germline V lookup: CDR1 SGHNT, CDR2 YYREEE (reference sequence). The CDR3 totals 16 residues. V shed 9 bases, J shed 4 bases, and the junction held 14 bases outside the gene matches. The CDR3 DNA follows: TGTGCCACCCGGAGGAGACAGGGGTCGGCCACCGGGGAGCTGTTTTTT. The encoded protein is CATRRRQGSATGELFF.